This TCR beta chain was captured by sequencing in a study of blood T cell repertoires in COVID-19. Across the whole study: Acute-phase and convalescent COVID-19 samples originated in the United States, Italy and Spain. In each case, the material was cDNA or gDNA derived from T cells, B-cell-depleted T cells, or PBMCs.

CDR3 size: 15 residues. CDR1 and CDR2 from the germline V gene are MNHEY and SVGAGI. Trimming took off 8 bases at V and 4 bases at J, with 20 bases between the two ends. Under the authors' procedure: Amplified reference gene primers provided the basis for estimating nucleated cell counts. Method: immunoSEQ multiplex PCR; TCRdb's copy keeps in-frame clones and lacks some. That table is the source of V, J and clone size, and D and trimming were worked out from the DNA. The sample lists about 210,000 clones, 70% to 90% occurring once. Sequenced: peripheral blood. The sequence was collected from a human donor in a cohort sampled during active COVID-19. The chain carries TRBV6-5 and TRBJ1-2; D unresolved. In DNA, the CDR3 is TGTGCCAGCGAACCCACGCCCGCAGGCGTCTATGGCTACACCTTC. It codes for CASEPTPAGVYGYTF.